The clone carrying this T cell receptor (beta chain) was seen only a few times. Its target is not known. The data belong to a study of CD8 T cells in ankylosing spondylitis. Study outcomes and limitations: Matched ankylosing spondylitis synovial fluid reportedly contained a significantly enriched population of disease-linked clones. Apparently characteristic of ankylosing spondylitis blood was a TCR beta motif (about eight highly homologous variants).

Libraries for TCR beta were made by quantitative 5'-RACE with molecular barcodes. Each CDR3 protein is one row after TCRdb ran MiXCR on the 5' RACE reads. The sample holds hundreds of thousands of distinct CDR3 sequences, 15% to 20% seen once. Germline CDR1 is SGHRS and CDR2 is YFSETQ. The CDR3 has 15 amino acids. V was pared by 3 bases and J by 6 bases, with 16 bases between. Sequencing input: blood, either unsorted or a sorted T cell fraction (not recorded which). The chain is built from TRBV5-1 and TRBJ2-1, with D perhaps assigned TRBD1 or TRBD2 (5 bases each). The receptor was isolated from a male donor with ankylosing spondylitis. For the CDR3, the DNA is TGCGCCAGCAGCTACCGGGACCCCAACCTCAATGAGCAGTTCTTC. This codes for CASSYRDPNLNEQFF.